Following are 31 T cell receptor beta chains from one sample sequenced in a study of beta chain features in type 1 diabetes. Every isolated RNA sample was fully reverse transcribed, so sequencing captured expressed TCRB transcripts. TCRdb's table, derived via immunoSEQ multiplex PCR, lists solely in-frame clones and lacks some. The data contain over 150,000 clones, 10% of them seen just once; the ten biggest clones take up more than 0.45%. Study results and limitations: Among all four CD4+ subsets, Type 1 diabetes patients had TCRB CDR3s that were moderately but significantly shorter.

No antigens are known for them. The sequenced material came from central memory CD4+ T cells from blood. These receptors were obtained from a young man with type 1 diabetes.

The table lists this clone with a few counts. The sample holds other DNA sequences that translate to the same CDR3. The V call is TRBV9, the J call TRBJ1-5, with D tentatively TRBD1 (6 bases). This CDR3 contains 14 residues. V shed 4 bases and J shed 3 bases, with 11 bases lying between them. Germline CDR1 SGDLS, CDR2 YYNGEE. The CDR3 DNA follows: TGTGCCAGCAGCTCCGGGGGGGCCAATCAGCCCCAGCATTTT. Translated: CASSSGGANQPQHF.

A few counts support this clone. The V gene is TRBV6-6, the J gene TRBJ1-2; D is perhaps TRBD1 (5 bases). Between the trimmed V and J ends, which lost 6 bases and 6 bases, there was a span of 14 bases. This CDR3 region has 13 residues. CDR1 and CDR2 from the germline V gene are MNHNY and SVGAGI (reference sequence). CDR3 protein: CASSRTSFDGYTF. The DNA for the CDR3 is TGTGCCAGCAGCCGGACATCGTTCGATGGCTACACCTTC.

This clone has just a few counts. The J gene is TRBJ2-1, the V gene TRBV23-1; 8 bases agree with TRBD1. TRBV23-1 is reported as an ORF; its role is uncertain. With V trimmed by 0 bases and J by 7 bases, 8 bases remained unmatched. The CDR3 has 16 amino acids. The CDR3 is CASSQSTGQGRNEQFF. CDR3 coding DNA: TGCGCCAGCAGTCAATCGACCGGACAGGGAAGGAATGAGCAGTTCTTC.

This clone was detected a few times. This CDR3 is also generated by other DNA sequences in the sample. The chain links TRBV5-1 to TRBJ2-5; maybe TRBD2 (5 bases). The CDR3 consists of 14 residues. Germline lookup yields CDR1 SGHRS and CDR2 YFSETQ. The ends were cut back, 1 base at V and 1 base at J, with 8 bases in the middle. The CDR3 loop reads CASSLLGSQETQYF. The CDR3 nucleotides read TGCGCCAGCAGCTTGTTAGGGAGCCAAGAGACCCAGTACTTC.

This clone showed up just a few times. This chain joins TRBV7-3 and TRBJ2-1; tentative D call: TRBD1 (7 bases). Germline assignment: CDR1 SGHTA and CDR2 FQGTGA. Trimming removed 2 bases from V and 5 bases from J, with 10 bases in between. CDR3 length: 14 residues. CDR3 sequence reads: CASSLQGGHNEQFF. CDR3 DNA sequence: TGTGCCAGCAGCTTACAGGGGGGCCACAATGAGCAGTTCTTC.

This clone showed up just a few times. V is TRBV9 and J is TRBJ2-3, with 9 positions matching TRBD1. CDR1 and CDR2 (germline): SGDLS, YYNGEE. The junction had 9 bases not matched to a gene; V was cut back by 4 bases and J by 3 bases. This CDR3 is 16 amino acids long. The CDR3 nucleotides are TGTGCCAGCAGCCCACGCCTGACAGGGGGGACAGATACGCAGTATTTT. It encodes CASSPRLTGGTDTQYF.

This clone turned up a few times. The rearrangement links TRBV7-3 to TRBJ2-2, with TRBD2 matching 11 bases. Germline loops: CDR1 SGHTA, CDR2 FQGTGA. The CDR3 sequence is 16 residues long. The V segment lost 4 bases and the J segment 4 bases; nucleotides outside the gene matches: 5. The CDR3 loop reads CASSSAGTSGTGELFF. CDR3 DNA: TGTGCCAGCAGCTCGGCCGGGACTAGCGGCACCGGGGAGCTGTTTTTT.

This clone was detected only a few times. The chain is built from TRBV5-1 and TRBJ1-1, with a possible D match to TRBD1 (5 bases). The V end lost 6 bases, the J end lost 4 bases, and 19 bases lay between the germline ends. CDR3 length: 15 residues. The germline V gene encodes CDR1 SGHRS and CDR2 YFSETQ. Here the CDR3 reads CASTPGGGWGTEAFF. As DNA, the CDR3 is TGCGCCAGCACCCCGGGCGGGGGATGGGGCACTGAAGCTTTCTTT.

The chain is built from TRBV20-1 and TRBJ1-1; D gene uncertain. The V gene's germline CDR1 is DFQATT and CDR2 SNEGSKA (reference sequence). The CDR3 has 11 amino acids. V was pared by 6 bases and J by 2 bases, with 7 bases between. CDR3 in amino acids: CSAESNTEAFF. The CDR3 coding sequence is TGCAGTGCGGAGTCAAACACTGAAGCTTTCTTT.

V is TRBV4-2 and J is TRBJ2-1; no definite D call. Between the trimmed V and J ends, which lost 5 bases and 9 bases, there was a span of 11 bases. Germline CDR1 reads LGHNA; CDR2 reads YNFKEQ. The CDR3 loop spans 12 amino acids. This CDR3 reads CASSSRVTEQFF. DNA of the CDR3: TGTGCCAGCAGCAGTCGGGTCACTGAGCAGTTCTTC.

V and J are TRBV15 and TRBJ2-4; 7 positions agree with TRBD1. V gave up 0 bases and J gave up 0 bases; unmatched junction bases: 2. This CDR3 comprises 16 residues. CDR1 is LNHNV and CDR2 is YYDKDF in the germline V gene (reference sequence). This CDR3 is CATSRETGLAKNIQYF. The DNA of the CDR3 is TGTGCCACCAGCAGAGAGACAGGGCTAGCCAAAAACATTCAGTACTTC.

The sample holds a few counts of this clone. This chain uses TRBV7-8 with TRBJ2-5; perhaps TRBD2 as D (7 bases). CDR1 is SGHVS and CDR2 is FQNEAQ in the germline V gene. Between the trimmed V and J ends, which lost 3 bases and 1 base, there was a span of 18 bases. CDR3 length: 17 residues. The DNA of the CDR3 is TGTGCCAGCAGCTTCGGCGGGGGCCAACCTCCCCAAGAGACCCAGTACTTC. Amino acids: CASSFGGGQPPQETQYF.

V usage is TRBV5-6 and J usage is TRBJ2-5; TRBD1 matches 9 bases. This CDR3 has 15 residues. Germline lookup yields CDR1 SGHDT and CDR2 YYEEEE. With 3 bases clipped from V and 4 bases from J, the junction kept 7 bases outside the gene matches. Written as DNA, the CDR3 is TGTGCCAGCAGCTCTGGACAGGGGATGGGAGAGACCCAGTACTTC. This translates into CASSSGQGMGETQYF.

The chain joins TRBV7-2 to TRBJ2-5, with TRBD1 as a possible D gene (8 bases). V was shortened by 7 bases and J by 5 bases, with 23 bases between the two germline ends. Per the germline V gene, CDR1 is SGHTA and CDR2 is FQGNSA. The CDR3 has 16 amino acids. In DNA, the CDR3 is TGTGCCAGCAACAAAGGGGGGGGCTGGGACAGGGAGACCCAGTACTTC. As protein: CASNKGGGWDRETQYF.

J is TRBJ2-6 and V is TRBV2; D is uncertain. Per germline, CDR1 SNHLY and CDR2 FYNNEI. CDR3 length equals 14 residues. Trimming took off 4 bases at V and 1 base at J, with 5 bases between the two ends. CDR3 in amino acids: CASSAYSGANVLTF. The DNA for the CDR3 is TGTGCCAGCAGTGCCTATTCTGGGGCCAACGTCCTGACTTTC.

As regards this clone: Other nucleotide sequences in the sample specify the same CDR3. The rearrangement joins TRBV18 to TRBJ1-1; the D gene is possibly TRBD1 (5 bases). CDR3 size: 13 residues. V shed 2 bases and J shed 1 base, with 5 bases lying between them. The germline V gene encodes CDR1 KGHSH and CDR2 LQKENI. The CDR3 DNA reads TGTGCCAGCTCACCAAGGGGGAACACTGAAGCTTTCTTT. Translation: CASSPRGNTEAFF.

The V call is TRBV18, the J call TRBJ2-7; D may be TRBD2 (6 bases). The CDR3 loop spans 16 amino acids. V lost 3 bases, J lost 0 bases, and 15 bases lay in between. Germline V gives CDR1 KGHSH, CDR2 LQKENI. The CDR3 sequence is CASSPSLATRSYEQYF. CDR3 sequence (DNA): TGTGCCAGCTCACCCTCTCTAGCGACACGCTCCTACGAGCAGTACTTC.

CDR3 DNA: TGTGCCAGCAGCTGGGAGGCCCGAGGCACTGAAGCTTTCTTT. Translating gives CASSWEARGTEAFF. The gene calls are TRBV5-6 and TRBJ1-1; D is unresolved. The V and J ends lost 3 bases and 4 bases respectively, with 13 bases between them. The CDR3 sequence is 14 residues long. Germline values: CDR1 SGHDT, CDR2 YYEEEE.

This clone has more than one count but fewer than ten. The rearrangement links TRBV30 to TRBJ2-1; 10 nucleotides agree with TRBD2. Germline lookup yields CDR1 GTSNPN and CDR2 SVGIG (reference sequence). CDR3 length: 14 residues. Unmatched junction bases numbered 1, after V lost 2 bases and J lost 3 bases. This CDR3 is CAWSIAGGYNEQFF. CDR3 nucleotide sequence: TGTGCCTGGAGTATAGCGGGAGGCTACAATGAGCAGTTCTTC.

CDR3 amino acids: CASSPGMNTGELFF. CDR3 bases: TGTGCCAGCAGTCCAGGGATGAACACCGGGGAGCTGTTTTTT. The V call is TRBV28, the J call TRBJ2-2; D might be TRBD1 (5 bases). CDR1 MDHEN and CDR2 SYDVKM come from the germline V gene. The CDR3 is 14 amino acids. Trimming left V 5 bases short and J 1 base short, with 8 bases between.

The V and J genes are TRBV5-4 and TRBJ2-1; 7 bases align to TRBD2. This CDR3 is 15 amino acids long. Germline CDR1 is SGHNT and CDR2 is YYREEE (reference sequence). Trimming at V came to 2 bases and at J to 10 bases, leaving 12 bases not matched to a gene. The CDR3 DNA reads as TGTGCCAGCAGCTTCGGGGCGGGAGCTCTGGGGGAGCAGTTCTTC. Protein product: CASSFGAGALGEQFF.

This clone was detected only once. The V gene is TRBV7-9, the J gene TRBJ2-2; 8 bases agree with TRBD2. From germline, CDR1 is SEHNR and CDR2 FQNEAQ (reference sequence). The CDR3 spans 15 residues. V gave up 5 bases and J gave up 3 bases; unmatched junction bases: 5. CDR3 nucleotides: TGTGCCAGCAGCGGCGGGACTAGTCACACCGGGGAGCTGTTTTTT. Protein sequence: CASSGGTSHTGELFF.

About this clone itself: Within the sample, other DNA sequences also encode this same CDR3. The V gene is TRBV5-1, the J gene TRBJ2-1; 7 nucleotides align to TRBD2. The germline V gene has CDR1 SGHRS and CDR2 YFSETQ. The CDR3 totals 15 residues. The V gene end was trimmed by 0 bases and the J gene end by 5 bases; junction bases not matched to a gene: 5. The CDR3 loop reads CASSLVSSGNNEQFF. Here the CDR3 DNA reads TGCGCCAGCAGCTTGGTTTCTAGCGGAAACAATGAGCAGTTCTTC.

The rearrangement uses TRBV11-2 and TRBJ1-4; TRBD1 agrees at 7 bases. Per the germline V gene, CDR1 is SGHAT and CDR2 is FQNNGV. After removal of 5 bases from V and 8 bases from J, the junction contained 8 bases not matched to a gene. There are 14 residues in the CDR3. The DNA of the CDR3 is TGTGCCAGCAGCCAGGGACAGTTAAGCGAAAAACTGTTTTTT. As protein: CASSQGQLSEKLFF.

This clone was counted a few times. The chain links TRBV10-3 to TRBJ1-1, with 8 bases identical to TRBD1. The CDR3 is 12 amino acids. CDR1 ENHRY and CDR2 SYGVKD come from the germline V gene. With V trimmed by 10 bases and J by 2 bases, 3 bases remained unmatched. The CDR3 DNA follows: TGTGCCACCGGACAGGGAAACACTGAAGCTTTCTTT. Encoded protein: CATGQGNTEAFF.

This clone has more than one count but fewer than ten. V usage is TRBV2 and J usage is TRBJ2-2, with D perhaps TRBD1 (6 bases). Trimming pared 5 bases from V and 5 bases from J, leaving 9 bases between. The CDR3 is 13 amino acids. Germline CDR1 and CDR2: SNHLY and FYNNEI. The CDR3, as DNA: TGTGCCAGCAGTATCCAGGGGACCGGGGAGCTGTTTTTT. This sequence encodes CASSIQGTGELFF.

The CDR3 DNA sequence: TGTGCCAGCAGTCCAACAGGGGCGCAAGAGACCCAGTACTTC. Translating it yields CASSPTGAQETQYF. This chain joins TRBV11-2 and TRBJ2-5; the match to TRBD1 covers 7 bases. In germline, CDR1 is SGHAT, CDR2 FQNNGV. This CDR3 has 14 amino acids. The V and J ends lost 6 bases and 2 bases, in that order; junction bases with no gene match: 6.

CDR3 region: CSAEGEGEQYF. For the CDR3, the DNA is TGCAGCGCCGAGGGGGAAGGTGAGCAGTACTTC. This sequence joins TRBV29-1 and TRBJ2-7; maybe TRBD1 (6 bases). The ends were cut back, 7 bases at V and 7 bases at J, with 14 bases in the middle. The germline CDR1 and CDR2 sequences are SQVTM and ANQGSEA. CDR3 length: 11 amino acids.

This rearrangement joins TRBV5-4 to TRBJ2-7, with 8 bases matching TRBD1. After removal of 4 bases from V and 3 bases from J, the junction contained 3 bases not matched to a gene. The CDR3 covers 13 residues. Per germline, CDR1 SGHNT and CDR2 YYREEE (reference sequence). CDR3 nucleotides: TGTGCCAGCAGCCGGGACAGGAGCTACGAGCAGTACTTC. This encodes CASSRDRSYEQYF. The entire variable domain, with the rest obtained from reference TRBV5-4 and TRBJ2-7, is as follows: ETGVTQSPTHLIKTRGQQVTLRCSSQSGHNTVSWYQQALGQGPQFIFQYYREEENGRGNFPPRFSGLQFPNYSSELNVNALELDDSALYLCASSRDRSYEQYFGPGTRLTVT.

The rearrangement uses TRBV25-1 and TRBJ2-5, with 7 bases fitting TRBD2. This CDR3 is built from 16 residues. Germline loops: CDR1 MGHDK, CDR2 SYGVNS. The ends lost 2 bases at V and 4 bases at J; junction bases unmatched: 10. DNA for the CDR3: TGTGCCAGCAGTGAAGGAGGCGGGCGGGAGCGAGAGACCCAGTACTTC. It translates to CASSEGGGRERETQYF.

The rearrangement uses TRBV19 and TRBJ2-5; D uncertain. The germline V gene has CDR1 LNHDA and CDR2 SQIVND (reference sequence). V shed 10 bases and J shed 5 bases, with 14 bases lying between them. This CDR3 has 12 residues. In DNA form, the CDR3 reads TGTGCCACTGGAAGGCCGGGTGAGACCCAGTACTTC. As protein: CATGRPGETQYF. Together with reference TRBV19 and TRBJ2-5, the CDR3 gives the full variable domain: DGGITQSPKYLFRKEGQNVTLSCEQNLNHDAMYWYRQDPGQGLRLIYYSQIVNDFQKGDIAEGYSVSREKKESFPLTVTSAQKNPTAFYLCATGRPGETQYFGPGTRLLVL.